This T cell receptor (beta chain) is from a study of blood T cell repertoires in COVID-19. On the study more broadly: Acute and convalescent COVID-19 specimens originated in the United States, Italy and Spain.

Using immunoSEQ multiplex PCR, the repertoire was profiled, and TCRdb retains in-frame clones only, with some absent. The data hold some 300,000 clones, with more than 80% observed a single time. V was cut by 3 bases and J by 8 bases, with 10 bases left in between. Germline lookup yields CDR1 KGHSH and CDR2 LQKENI. This CDR3 comprises 12 residues. This TCR was recovered from a woman in her forties or fifties with COVID-19, enrolled during active disease. The chain couples TRBV18 to TRBJ1-1; weak D call: TRBD1 (6 bases). Sequencing used peripheral blood. The chain's CDR3 is CASSPSDREAFF. In DNA, the CDR3 is TGTGCCAGCTCACCGTCGGACAGAGAAGCTTTCTTT.